Listed here is a single T cell receptor (beta chain). V was cut by 3 bases and J by 4 bases, with 19 bases left in between. This CDR3 has 16 residues. Germline values: CDR1 SGDLS, CDR2 YYNGEE. This entry belongs to a study of cytomegalovirus exposure and HLA in healthy donors. PCR involved 60 Vbeta and 13 Jbeta primers. This table comes from immunoSEQ multiplex PCR, and its TCRdb copy is limited to in-frame clones, with some not included. The sample lists about 170,000 clones, roughly four fifths occurring once. This clonotype originated in a woman aged 25-40 years in good health and CMV-seropositive. The chain combines TRBV9 with TRBJ1-2, with D possibly TRBD1 on 5 matching bases. Sequences were obtained from PBMCs. The CDR3 here is CASSASTGTGGYGYTF. The CDR3 DNA follows: TGTGCCAGCAGCGCGTCCACCGGGACGGGAGGCTATGGCTACACCTTC.